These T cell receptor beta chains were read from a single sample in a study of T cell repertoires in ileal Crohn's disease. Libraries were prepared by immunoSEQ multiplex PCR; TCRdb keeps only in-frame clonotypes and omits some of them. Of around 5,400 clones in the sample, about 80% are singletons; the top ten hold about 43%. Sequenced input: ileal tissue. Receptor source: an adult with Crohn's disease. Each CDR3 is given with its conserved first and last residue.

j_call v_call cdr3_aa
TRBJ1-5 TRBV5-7 CASSLGLVRNQPQHF
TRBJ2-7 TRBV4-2 CASSRQGRGDYEQYF
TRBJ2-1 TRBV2 CASSGGSAVNEQFF
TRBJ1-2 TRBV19 CASSKPRDRGGDNYGYTF
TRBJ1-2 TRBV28 CASSTTGVGYTF
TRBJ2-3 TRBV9 CASSVVADHTDTQYF
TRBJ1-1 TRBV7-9 CASSLNSGGDLDYTEAFF
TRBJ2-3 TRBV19 CASTRTSGGPTDTQYF
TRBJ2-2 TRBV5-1 CASSSRTGNTGELFF
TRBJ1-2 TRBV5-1 CASSSQVYGYTF
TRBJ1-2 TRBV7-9 CASSPGQGGYGYTF
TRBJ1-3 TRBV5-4 CASSLDRPGSGNTIYF
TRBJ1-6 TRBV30 CAWSPSWGPLHF
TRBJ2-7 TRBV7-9 CASLSIDSGEQYF
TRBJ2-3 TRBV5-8 CASTPGGRSPDTQYF
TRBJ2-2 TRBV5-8 CASSFATSERTGELFF
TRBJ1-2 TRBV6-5 CASRTGYGYTF
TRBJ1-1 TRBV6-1 CASSGGKGIVTEAFF
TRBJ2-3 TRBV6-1 CASSDRGTDTQYF
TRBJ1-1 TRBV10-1 CASSLFPNTEAFF
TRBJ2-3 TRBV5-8 CASSEQGGDTQYF
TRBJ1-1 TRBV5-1 CASSLEGGKTEAFF
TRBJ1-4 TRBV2 CASSDPGNEKLFF
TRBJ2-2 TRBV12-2 CASRLSTGELFF
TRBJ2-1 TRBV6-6 CASMPLGTRYNEQFF
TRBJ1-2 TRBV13 CASSFRHFGYTF
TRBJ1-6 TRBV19 CASSMGTQGNSPLHF
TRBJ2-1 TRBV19 CASSSARGERQFF
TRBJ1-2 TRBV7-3 CASSLGTGGYGYTF
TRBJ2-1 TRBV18 CASSPGQGGNEQFF
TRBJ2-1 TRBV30 CAWSGTGTQQFF
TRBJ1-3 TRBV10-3 CAISGGESSGNTIYF
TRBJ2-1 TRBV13 CASSSAHEQFF
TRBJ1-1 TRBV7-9 CASSSSLQGAAFF
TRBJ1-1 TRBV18 CASSPQYGTVNTEAFF
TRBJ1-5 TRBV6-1 CASSVGRVGGQPQHF
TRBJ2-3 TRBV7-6 CASSPDWGDTQYF
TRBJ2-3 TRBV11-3 CASSPGGGTDTQYF
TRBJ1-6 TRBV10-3 CAISRTEDNSPLHF
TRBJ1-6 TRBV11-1 CASSLEDTSPLHF
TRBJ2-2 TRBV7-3 CASSLSPSGGSGELFF
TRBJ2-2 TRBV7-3 CASSLKSGTSGGGELFF
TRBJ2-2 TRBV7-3 CASSLMARGNTGELFF
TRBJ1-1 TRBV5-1 CASSPFEKGGTEAFF
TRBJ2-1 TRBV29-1 CSVRQPSYNEQFF
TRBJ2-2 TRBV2 CASTGTGAVTGELFF
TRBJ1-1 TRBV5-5 CASSLWGQVNTEAFF
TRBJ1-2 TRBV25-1 CASSEARTVSFYGYTF
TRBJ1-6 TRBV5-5 CASTSGGVTLHF
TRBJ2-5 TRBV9 CATNRGRAEETQYF
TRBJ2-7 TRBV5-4 CASSLLGQGINEQYF
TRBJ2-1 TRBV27 CASSFFRGTGGADNEQFF
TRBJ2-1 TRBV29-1 CSVDGRGDNEQFF